Below, one TCR beta chain is given with its context. The antigen is not known. This sample was included in a study of a mutant IDH1 vaccine in newly diagnosed glioma. Study-level information: Earlier therapy was either radiotherapy, temozolomide, or both, and most got both.

In germline, CDR1 is SGHRS, CDR2 YFSETQ. V gave up 4 bases and J gave up 0 bases, with 12 bases separating them. This CDR3 spans 15 amino acids. Method: immunoSEQ multiplex PCR; TCRdb's copy keeps in-frame clones and lacks some. The sample has 25,000 to 35,000 clones; 89% are singletons. Time point defined: week 5, during vaccination. Each dose delivered 300 ug of mutant IDH1 20-mer peptide subcutaneously with imiquimod. The sequences come from PBMCs, collected from a glioma patient whose treatment included an IDH1 peptide vaccine. This TCR was sampled from a man in his late teens or twenties with glioma. The chain uses TRBV5-1 and TRBJ2-3, with unresolved D. In DNA, the CDR3 is TGCGCCAGCAGCGCTGGACCGGCTAGCACAGATACGCAGTATTTT. Protein: CASSAGPASTDTQYF. Using reference TRBV5-1 and TRBJ2-3 for the parts outside the CDR3, the full variable domain is KAGVTQTPRYLIKTRGQQVTLSCSPISGHRSVSWYQQTPGQGLQFLFEYFSETQRNKGNFPGRFSGRQFSNSRSEMNVSTLELGDSALYLCASSAGPASTDTQYFGPGTRLTVL.